This T cell receptor beta chain was sequenced for a study of memory CD4+ T cells and cytomegalovirus serostatus. The sort gate was single viable CD3+CD4+CD8-CD45RO+ cells for memory CD4+ T cells. Here immunoSEQ multiplex PCR was the method, and the copy in TCRdb shows in-frame clones only, minus some. The sample shows some 45,000 clones, roughly 80% of them seen only once. The CDR3 is made up of 17 amino acids. The V gene end was trimmed by 6 bases and the J gene end by 1 base; junction bases not matched to a gene: 13. Per the germline V gene, CDR1 is MNHEY and CDR2 is SMNVEV (reference sequence). This receptor was identified in an adult in good health and CMV-seropositive. Material: memory CD4+ T cells from blood. This chain links TRBV27 with TRBJ1-1, with TRBD1 matching over 8 bases. In DNA form, the CDR3 reads TGTGCCAGCAGCCGGGACAGGAAAGGGGCCGGGAACACTGAAGCTTTCTTT. This gives the protein CASSRDRKGAGNTEAFF.